This T cell receptor beta chain stems from a study of PD-1 blockade in classical Hodgkin lymphoma. Study-wide context: Patients in the cohort were put on intravenous nivolumab, 3 mg/kg every 2 weeks.

Profiled with immunoSEQ multiplex PCR; TCRdb holds only in-frame clones, not every one. The table includes fewer than 30,000 clones, 82% detected once. In its sample, this clone was seen once. Germline CDR1 is SGHRS and CDR2 is YFSETQ. The length of the CDR3 is 16 residues. Trimming pared 0 bases from V and 1 base from J, leaving 12 bases between. Brentuximab vedotin exposure varied among the patients, all of whom had relapsed after autologous stem cell transplantation. Sequencing used peripheral blood mononuclear cells (PBMCs), obtained before the second cycle of nivolumab. The V and J genes are TRBV5-1 and TRBJ2-3; D not certain. The sequence was collected from a human donor with classical Hodgkin lymphoma. DNA of the CDR3: TGCGCCAGCAGCTTGGCATCTAACACCCGCACAGATACGCAGTATTTT. Translation gives CASSLASNTRTDTQYF.